This TCR beta chain is drawn from a study of blood T cell repertoires in COVID-19. About the study: Acute and convalescent COVID-19 specimens originated in the United States, Italy and Spain. PBMCs, B-cell-depleted T cells, or T cells provided the cDNA or gDNA that made up the material.

Per the original data handling: Amplified reference gene primers provided the basis for estimating nucleated cell counts. Using immunoSEQ multiplex PCR, the repertoire was profiled, and TCRdb retains in-frame clones only, with some absent. V, J and clone size are taken as reported in that table, and D and trimming were inferred from the DNA itself. The sample lists more than 120,000 clones, approximately 84% seen once, with approximately 2.5% in the top ten. Trimming took 0 bases from V and 10 from J, leaving 25 bases between them. CDR3 length: 19 residues. Germline V gene lookup returns CDR1 SGHTA and CDR2 FQGNSA.

The chain is built from TRBV7-2 and TRBJ1-6; TRBD1 is a possible D gene (6 bases). Sequencing input: peripheral blood. This receptor was obtained from a human donor with acute or convalescent COVID-19. The donor label of this sample is uncertain. The CDR3 region has the DNA TGTGCCAGCAGCTTAGCGGGGGTACGGGGGGCGCGTTATCCCTCACCCCTCCACTTT. As protein: CASSLAGVRGARYPSPLHF.